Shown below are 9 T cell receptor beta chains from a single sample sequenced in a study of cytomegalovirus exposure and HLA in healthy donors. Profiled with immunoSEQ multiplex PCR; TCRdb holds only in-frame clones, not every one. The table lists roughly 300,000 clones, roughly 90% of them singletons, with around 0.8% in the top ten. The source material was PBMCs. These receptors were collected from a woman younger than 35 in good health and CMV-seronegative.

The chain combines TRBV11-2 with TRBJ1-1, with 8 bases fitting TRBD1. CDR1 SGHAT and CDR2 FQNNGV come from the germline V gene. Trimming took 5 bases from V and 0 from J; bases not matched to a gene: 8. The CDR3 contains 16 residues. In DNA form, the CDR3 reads TGTGCCAGCAGCACCCGGACAGGGCGGCTGAACACTGAAGCTTTCTTT. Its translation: CASSTRTGRLNTEAFF.

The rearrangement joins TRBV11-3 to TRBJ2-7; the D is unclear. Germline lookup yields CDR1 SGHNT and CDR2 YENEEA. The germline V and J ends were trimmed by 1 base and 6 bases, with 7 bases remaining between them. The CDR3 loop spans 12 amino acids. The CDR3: CASSLAVCEQYF. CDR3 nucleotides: TGTGCCAGCAGCTTAGCAGTGTGCGAGCAGTACTTC.

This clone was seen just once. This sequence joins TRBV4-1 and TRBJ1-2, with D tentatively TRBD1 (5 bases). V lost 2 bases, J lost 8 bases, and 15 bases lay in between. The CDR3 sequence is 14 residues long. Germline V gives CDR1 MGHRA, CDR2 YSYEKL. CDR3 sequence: CASSQPPGLRGYTF. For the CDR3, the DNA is TGCGCCAGCAGCCAACCGCCAGGGCTTCGGGGCTACACCTTC.

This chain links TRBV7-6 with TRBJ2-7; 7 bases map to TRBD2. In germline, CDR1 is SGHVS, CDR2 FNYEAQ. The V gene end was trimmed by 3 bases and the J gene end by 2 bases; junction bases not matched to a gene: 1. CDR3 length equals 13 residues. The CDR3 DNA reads TGTGCCAGCAGCTTTAGCGGGCCCTACGAGCAGTACTTC. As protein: CASSFSGPYEQYF.

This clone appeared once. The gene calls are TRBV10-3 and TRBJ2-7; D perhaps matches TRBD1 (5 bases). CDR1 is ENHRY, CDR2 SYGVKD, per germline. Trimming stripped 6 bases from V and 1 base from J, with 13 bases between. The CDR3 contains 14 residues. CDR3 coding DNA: TGTGCCATCAGCTCAGGGCAGACGTCCTACGAGCAGTACTTC. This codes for CAISSGQTSYEQYF.

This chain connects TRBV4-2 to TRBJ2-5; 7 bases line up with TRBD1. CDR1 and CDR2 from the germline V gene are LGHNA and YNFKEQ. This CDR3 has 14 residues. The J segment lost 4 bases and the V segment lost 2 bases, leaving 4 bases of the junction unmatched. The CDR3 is CASSQPAGGETQYF. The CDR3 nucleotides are TGTGCCAGCAGCCAACCCGCAGGGGGAGAGACCCAGTACTTC.

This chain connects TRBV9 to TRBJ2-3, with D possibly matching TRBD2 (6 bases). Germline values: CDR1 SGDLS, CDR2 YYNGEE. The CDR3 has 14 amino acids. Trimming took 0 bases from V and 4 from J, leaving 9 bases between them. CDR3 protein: CASSVGLVSDTQYF. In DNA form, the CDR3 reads TGTGCCAGCAGCGTAGGACTAGTTTCAGATACGCAGTATTTT.

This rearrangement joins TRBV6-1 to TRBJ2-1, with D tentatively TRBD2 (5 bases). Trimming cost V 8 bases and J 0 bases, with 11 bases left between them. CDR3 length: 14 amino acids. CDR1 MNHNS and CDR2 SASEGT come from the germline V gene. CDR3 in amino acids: CASSDLSSYNEQFF. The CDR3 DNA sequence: TGTGCCAGCTCGGACTTGAGCTCCTACAATGAGCAGTTCTTC.

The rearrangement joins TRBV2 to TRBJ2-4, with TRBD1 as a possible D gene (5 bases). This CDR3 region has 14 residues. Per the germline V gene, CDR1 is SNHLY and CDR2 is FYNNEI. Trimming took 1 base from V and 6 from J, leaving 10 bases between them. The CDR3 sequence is CASSEGGKLNIQYF. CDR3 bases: TGTGCCAGCAGTGAAGGGGGCAAGTTAAACATTCAGTACTTC.